One T cell receptor beta chain is described in this entry. No antigen is known for it. MiXCR, applied by TCRdb to the 5' RACE reads, yields one record per CDR3 protein. Of hundreds of thousands of distinct CDR3 sequences in the sample, around 15% were seen once. This entry is derived from a study of T-cell memory formation after mild COVID-19. General study points: Memory sampled before infection contained some responding clones, suggesting cross-reactive memory joined. Shrinking CD4+ clones resided mostly in CM and EM, and CD8+ ones in EMRA.

The germline gives CDR1 MNHEY, CDR2 SVGAGI. The length of the CDR3 is 15 residues. Deletions cut 6 bases from V and 7 bases from J, with 19 bases between. The specimen sequenced was PBMCs or a T cell subset sorted from them (not recorded which). J is TRBJ1-5 and V is TRBV6-5; possible D gene TRBD1, 6 bases. The sequence derives from a man younger than 35 who had mild COVID-19 (a few samples of this study predate the infection). Cell type and time point are not known. The CDR3 bases are TGTGCCAGCAGACCCACAGGGTCTCGTCCGCAGCCCCAGCATTTT. It yields the protein CASRPTGSRPQPQHF.